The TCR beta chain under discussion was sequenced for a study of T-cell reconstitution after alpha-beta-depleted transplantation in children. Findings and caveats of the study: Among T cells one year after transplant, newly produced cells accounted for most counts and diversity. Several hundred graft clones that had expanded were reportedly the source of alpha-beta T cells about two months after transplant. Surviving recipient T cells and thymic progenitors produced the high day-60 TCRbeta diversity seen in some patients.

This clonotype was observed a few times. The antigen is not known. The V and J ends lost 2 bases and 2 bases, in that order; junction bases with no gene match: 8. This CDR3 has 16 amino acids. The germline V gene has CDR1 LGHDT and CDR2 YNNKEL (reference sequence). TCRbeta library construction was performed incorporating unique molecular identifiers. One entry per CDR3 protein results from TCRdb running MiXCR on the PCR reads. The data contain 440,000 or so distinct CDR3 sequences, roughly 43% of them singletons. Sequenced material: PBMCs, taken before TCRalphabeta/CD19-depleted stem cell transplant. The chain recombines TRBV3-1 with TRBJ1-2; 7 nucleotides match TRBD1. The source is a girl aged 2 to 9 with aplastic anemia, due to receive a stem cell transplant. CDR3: CASSQPTGAGNYGYTF. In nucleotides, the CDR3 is TGTGCCAGCAGCCAACCCACAGGGGCAGGGAACTATGGCTACACCTTC.